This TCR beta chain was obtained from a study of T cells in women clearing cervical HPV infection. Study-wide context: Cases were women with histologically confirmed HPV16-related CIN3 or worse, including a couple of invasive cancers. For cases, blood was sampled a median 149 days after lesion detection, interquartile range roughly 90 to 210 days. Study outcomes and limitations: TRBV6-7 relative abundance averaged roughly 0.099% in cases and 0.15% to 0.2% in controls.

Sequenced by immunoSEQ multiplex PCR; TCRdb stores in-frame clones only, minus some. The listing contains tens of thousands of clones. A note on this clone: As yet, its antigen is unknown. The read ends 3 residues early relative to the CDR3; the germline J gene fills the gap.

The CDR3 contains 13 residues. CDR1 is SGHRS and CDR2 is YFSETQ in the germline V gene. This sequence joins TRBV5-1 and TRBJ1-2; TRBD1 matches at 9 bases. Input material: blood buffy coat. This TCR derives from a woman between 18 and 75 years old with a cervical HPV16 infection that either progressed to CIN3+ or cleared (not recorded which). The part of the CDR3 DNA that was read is TGCGCCAGCAGCCCGCGGACAGGGGACGGC. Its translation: CASSPRTGDG. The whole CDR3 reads CASSPRTGDGYTF.